Shown below are 24 T cell receptor beta chains from a single sample sequenced in a study of CD8 T cells in ankylosing spondylitis. Antigens of these TCRs are unknown. MiXCR was run by TCRdb on the 5' RACE reads, yielding one entry per CDR3 protein. Counted here are some 130,000 distinct CDR3 sequences, over 15% occurring once; the ten biggest clones make up roughly a third. Study results and caveats: Eight or nine highly homologous variants formed a TCR beta motif that appeared characteristic of ankylosing spondylitis blood.

The material sequenced was blood, either unsorted or a sorted T cell fraction (not recorded which). These receptors were obtained from a male donor with ankylosing spondylitis.

In this sample, this clonotype turned up a few times. V is TRBV7-9 and J is TRBJ2-2; D may be TRBD2 (5 bases). CDR1 and CDR2 from the germline V gene are SEHNR and FQNEAQ (reference sequence). This CDR3 is 16 amino acids long. Between the trimmed V and J ends, which lost 4 bases and 4 bases, there was a span of 16 bases. In DNA, the CDR3 is TGTGCCAGCAGCTCCCCCCTGGACTTATCCACCGGGGAGCTGTTTTTT. Translating gives CASSSPLDLSTGELFF.

The genes are TRBV12-3 or TRBV12-4 and TRBJ2-3; the D gene is possibly TRBD2 (6 bases). The germline V and J ends were trimmed by 7 bases and 5 bases, with 13 bases remaining between them. This CDR3 region has 13 residues. CDR3 coding DNA: TGTGCCAGCAAAGTCGGGGGAGGAGATACGCAGTATTTT. Encoded protein: CASKVGGGDTQYF.

This clonotype was recorded many times. The J gene is TRBJ1-1, the V gene TRBV7-9; 7 bases line up with TRBD1. CDR1 is SEHNR and CDR2 is FQNEAQ in the germline V gene (reference sequence). Trimming removed 5 bases from V and 0 bases from J; junction bases left unmatched: 6. The CDR3 is made up of 15 amino acids. In nucleotides, the CDR3 is TGTGCCAGCAGCACCCGACAGGGCATGAACACTGAAGCTTTCTTT. It specifies CASSTRQGMNTEAFF.

This clonotype was counted only a few times. The chain combines TRBV11-2 with TRBJ2-1, with 8 bases identical to TRBD2. Per germline, CDR1 SGHAT and CDR2 FQNNGV. CDR3 length: 17 residues. Germline trimming cut 0 bases from V and 4 bases from J; bases unmatched to any gene: 8. The CDR3, as DNA: TGTGCCAGCAGCTTAGAGGGTAGCGGGGACTATTACAATGAGCAGTTCTTC. It is translated as CASSLEGSGDYYNEQFF.

The rearrangement links TRBV28 to TRBJ2-2, with D maybe TRBD2 (6 bases). Between the trimmed V and J ends, which lost 1 base and 0 bases, there was a span of 9 bases. The germline gives CDR1 MDHEN, CDR2 SYDVKM. The CDR3 spans 16 residues. The CDR3 sequence: CASSLLLATNTGELFF. The CDR3 bases are TGTGCCAGCAGTTTATTGCTAGCGACGAACACCGGGGAGCTGTTTTTT.

The gene calls are TRBV3-1 and TRBJ2-1, with no clear D. The CDR3 runs to 13 residues. Germline V lookup: CDR1 LGHDT, CDR2 YNNKEL (reference sequence). The germline V and J ends were trimmed by 5 bases and 1 base, with 6 bases remaining between them. The chain's CDR3 is CASSSNSYNEQFF. CDR3 DNA sequence: TGTGCCAGCAGCTCGAATTCCTACAATGAGCAGTTCTTC.

This chain links TRBV4-1 with TRBJ2-1; TRBD2 matches at 8 bases. This CDR3 comprises 12 residues. CDR1 and CDR2 from the germline V gene are MGHRA and YSYEKL. In DNA, the CDR3 is TGCGCTAGCGGGACACCCTACAATGAGCAGTTCTTC. It specifies CASGTPYNEQFF.

This sequence joins TRBV12-3 or TRBV12-4 and TRBJ2-7, with 7 bases fitting TRBD1. This CDR3 spans 15 amino acids. The V segment lost 1 base and the J segment 2 bases; nucleotides outside the gene matches: 5. The CDR3 region is CASSLGQGIPYEQYF. As DNA, the CDR3 is TGTGCCAGCAGTTTAGGACAGGGTATTCCCTACGAGCAGTACTTC.

This chain joins TRBV11-3 and TRBJ2-7; D is perhaps TRBD2 (5 bases). Germline loops: CDR1 SGHNT, CDR2 YENEEA. The length of the CDR3 is 13 residues. Trimming took off 8 bases at V and 0 bases at J, with 11 bases between the two ends. CDR3 residues: CASGMGSSYEQYF. The CDR3 bases are TGTGCCAGCGGCATGGGGAGCTCCTACGAGCAGTACTTC. The full variable domain, rest sourced from reference TRBV11-3 and TRBJ2-7, is EAGVVQSPRYKIIEKKQPVAFWCNPISGHNTLYWYLQNLGQGPELLIRYENEEAVDDSQLPKDRFSAERLKGVDSTLKIQPAELGDSAVYLCASGMGSSYEQYFGPGTRLTVT.

The rearrangement joins TRBV29-1 to TRBJ2-1; 11 nucleotides align to TRBD2. This CDR3 is 16 amino acids long. CDR1 and CDR2 (germline): SQVTM, ANQGSEA. V shed 5 bases, J shed 1 base, and the junction held 7 bases outside the gene matches. The CDR3 bases are TGCAGCGTTTCCGGGACTAGCGGATCATCCTACAATGAGCAGTTCTTC. It codes for CSVSGTSGSSYNEQFF.

This clonotype was seen only a few times. The J gene is TRBJ1-1, the V gene TRBV7-8; unclear D gene. CDR1 SGHVS and CDR2 FQNEAQ come from the germline V gene. V lost 1 base, J lost 3 bases, and 12 bases lay in between. The CDR3 extends over 15 amino acids. This chain's CDR3 is CASSLGRRRDTEAFF. CDR3 coding DNA: TGTGCCAGCAGCTTAGGTCGTAGGCGCGACACTGAAGCTTTCTTT. Filled out from reference TRBV7-8 and TRBJ1-1, the complete variable domain reads GAGVSQSPRYKVAKRGQDVALRCDPISGHVSLFWYQQALGQGPEFLTYFQNEAQLDKSGLPSDRFFAERPEGSVSTLKIQRTQQEDSAVYLCASSLGRRRDTEAFFGQGTRLTVV.

This chain joins TRBV20-1 and TRBJ2-5; 7 bases fit TRBD2. V trimming: 8 bases; J trimming: 4 bases; junction bases outside the gene matches: 7. Germline V gives CDR1 DFQATT, CDR2 SNEGSKA (reference sequence). The CDR3 extends over 12 amino acids. This chain's CDR3 is CSTSGIRETQYF. In DNA form, the CDR3 reads TGCAGTACAAGCGGGATTAGAGAGACCCAGTACTTC.

This clonotype was counted only a few times. The chain uses TRBV24-1 and TRBJ2-7; no reliable D call. This CDR3 has 15 residues. The V end lost 1 base, the J end lost 3 bases, and 12 bases lay between the germline ends. The germline gives CDR1 KGHDR, CDR2 SFDVKD. CDR3 DNA sequence: TGTGCCACCAGTGATTTCGGGCAGGCCGACTACGAGCAGTACTTC. Translated: CATSDFGQADYEQYF.

In its sample, this clonotype was seen a few times. In nucleotides, the CDR3 is TGTGCCACCACAATGGGCACTGAAGCTTTCTTT. This sequence encodes CATTMGTEAFF. This chain uses TRBV27 with TRBJ1-1; D remains ambiguous. Trimming took off 10 bases at V and 4 bases at J, with 10 bases between the two ends. The CDR3 spans 11 residues. The germline gives CDR1 MNHEY, CDR2 SMNVEV (reference sequence).

The sample holds a few counts of this clonotype. V gene TRBV11-2 combines with J gene TRBJ2-4; 7 bases match TRBD2. CDR3 length equals 15 residues. Trimming removed 2 bases from V and 4 bases from J; junction bases left unmatched: 5. Germline V gives CDR1 SGHAT, CDR2 FQNNGV. CDR3: CASSLFPSGKNIQYF. CDR3 nucleotides: TGTGCCAGCAGCTTATTCCCTAGCGGTAAAAACATTCAGTACTTC.

The genes are TRBV9 and TRBJ2-7; the D gene is possibly TRBD2 (6 bases). The V gene's germline CDR1 is SGDLS and CDR2 YYNGEE. The CDR3 consists of 13 residues. Trimming removed 0 bases from V and 6 bases from J, with 10 bases in between. The CDR3 DNA reads as TGTGCCAGCAGCGTAGGAGGAGGGACCGAGCAGTACTTC. The encoded protein is CASSVGGGTEQYF.

This chain links TRBV2 with TRBJ2-1; no definite D call. The V end lost 11 bases, the J end lost 1 base, and 12 bases lay between the germline ends. Germline CDR1 and CDR2: SNHLY and FYNNEI. The CDR3 runs 13 residues. CDR3 loop: CAGTGVSYNEQFF. CDR3 coding DNA: TGTGCCGGTACTGGCGTATCCTACAATGAGCAGTTCTTC.

The CDR3 DNA reads as TGTGCCAGCAGGGACCAGAGAAACACCATATATTTT. This gives the protein CASRDQRNTIYF. The chain has TRBV2 and TRBJ1-3; D gene ambiguous. The CDR3 contains 12 residues. From germline, CDR1 is SNHLY and CDR2 FYNNEI. The V end was cut by 6 bases, the J end by 5 bases, with 8 bases between.

In its sample, this clonotype was seen many times. The chain links TRBV29-1 to TRBJ2-5; a possible D gene is TRBD2 (5 bases). Trimming stripped 4 bases from V and 5 bases from J, with 17 bases between. The CDR3 runs 14 residues. Germline-derived CDR1 and CDR2 are SQVTM and ANQGSEA. The CDR3 is CSVGGSGVLETQYF. In nucleotides, the CDR3 is TGCAGCGTTGGGGGAAGCGGAGTTCTTGAGACCCAGTACTTC.

This clonotype has at least ten counts. J is TRBJ2-6 and V is TRBV12-3 or TRBV12-4, with D unclear. This CDR3 is built from 14 residues. V lost 3 bases and J 0 bases, leaving 3 bases between the germline ends. The CDR3 DNA reads TGTGCCAGCAGTTTTTACTCTGGGGCCAACGTCCTGACTTTC. Protein product: CASSFYSGANVLTF.

The gene calls are TRBV5-5 and TRBJ2-2; TRBD1 matches 10 bases. There are 16 residues in the CDR3. Germline values: CDR1 SGHKS, CDR2 YYEKEE (reference sequence). The V gene end was trimmed by 1 base and the J gene end by 7 bases; junction bases not matched to a gene: 7. The CDR3 region is CASSLLGTGEHGELFF. The CDR3 DNA reads as TGTGCCAGCAGCTTGCTGGGGACAGGGGAACACGGGGAGCTGTTTTTT.

This chain connects TRBV7-9 to TRBJ2-2; TRBD1 might be the D (5 bases). V lost 4 bases to trimming and J lost 6 bases, with 15 bases between them. The germline gives CDR1 SEHNR, CDR2 FQNEAQ (reference sequence). The CDR3 extends over 15 amino acids. CDR3: CASSSESRDAGELFF. CDR3 coding DNA: TGTGCCAGCAGCTCCGAGAGCAGGGATGCCGGGGAGCTGTTTTTT.

CDR3: CASSPTGVAYNEQFF. The CDR3 DNA sequence: TGTGCCAGCAGCCCCACGGGCGTGGCATACAATGAGCAGTTCTTC. The rearrangement uses TRBV3-1 and TRBJ2-1, with unresolved D. Germline V gives CDR1 LGHDT, CDR2 YNNKEL (reference sequence). V dropped 4 bases and J dropped 4 bases, with 14 bases sitting between them. The CDR3 has 15 residues.

This clonotype occurred a few times. The chain carries TRBV5-1 and TRBJ2-7; 9 bases map to TRBD2. Germline-derived CDR1 and CDR2 are SGHRS and YFSETQ. The CDR3 runs 15 residues. V shed 3 bases and J 6 bases; nucleotides not matched to a gene: 10. The CDR3 region has the DNA TGCGCCAGCAGCTCCATAGCGGGAGAAGCAAGCGAGCAGTACTTC. Translating gives CASSSIAGEASEQYF. The full variable domain, with the rest looked up from reference TRBV5-1 and TRBJ2-7, is KAGVTQTPRYLIKTRGQQVTLSCSPISGHRSVSWYQQTPGQGLQFLFEYFSETQRNKGNFPGRFSGRQFSNSRSEMNVSTLELGDSALYLCASSSIAGEASEQYFGPGTRLTVT.